The next 19 T cell receptor beta chains were all read from a single sample in a study of blood T cells in healthy people across ages. A second PCR, run for about 7 to 11 cycles, used a sample-barcoded 5' primer plus a J-beta primer mix. In TCRdb, the 5' RACE reads were re-called with MiXCR into one record per CDR3 protein. The table includes 750,000 to 950,000 distinct CDR3 sequences, around 24% detected once. The same data also contributed to another study, on T cells of mothers and their children.

The material sequenced was blood. Receptor source: a boy between 10 and 17 years old in good health.

This chain uses TRBV10-3 with TRBJ1-2; no definite D call. CDR3 length: 11 residues. Germline loops: CDR1 ENHRY, CDR2 SYGVKD. V lost 0 bases and J 8 bases, leaving 4 bases between the germline ends. The CDR3 protein is CAISESSGYTF. The CDR3 DNA reads as TGTGCCATCAGTGAGTCATCCGGCTACACCTTC.

The chain carries TRBV12-3 or TRBV12-4 and TRBJ2-3; weak D call: TRBD1 (5 bases). The V end lost 5 bases, the J end lost 6 bases, and 15 bases lay between the germline ends. This CDR3 has 14 residues. CDR3 sequence reads: CASSLNRPGDTQYF. DNA for the CDR3: TGTGCCAGCAGTCTCAACAGGCCAGGGGATACGCAGTATTTT.

V and J are TRBV14 and TRBJ2-5, with a tentative D call TRBD1 (5 bases). The better agreement between TRBJ2-7 and the DNA end casts doubt on the J call. The CDR3 has 14 residues. The germline CDR1 and CDR2 sequences are SGHDN and FVKESK. CDR3 in amino acids: CASSQNLGPYEQYF. CDR3 DNA sequence: TGTGCCAGCAGCCAAAATTTGGGGCCCTACGAGCAGTACTTC.

This clonotype was observed a handful of times. The chain couples TRBV5-1 to TRBJ2-6; D ambiguous. The CDR3 sequence is 14 residues long. Germline CDR1 and CDR2: SGHRS and YFSETQ. V lost 4 bases to trimming and J lost 1 base, with 6 bases between them. CDR3 protein: CASSVPSGANVLTF. In DNA, the CDR3 is TGCGCCAGCAGCGTCCCTTCTGGGGCCAACGTCCTGACTTTC.

The CDR3 here is CASSFVAGSNSEQYF. As DNA, the CDR3 is TGTGCCAGCAGCTTCGTTGCGGGGTCAAATTCCGAGCAGTACTTC. The chain has TRBV7-9 and TRBJ2-5, with a tentative D call TRBD2 (6 bases). The J call may be mistaken, given a closer DNA end match to TRBJ2-7. This CDR3 region has 15 residues. The germline gives CDR1 SEHNR, CDR2 FQNEAQ (reference sequence).

This clonotype was seen ten or more times. The genes are TRBV2 and TRBJ1-5; weak D call: TRBD1 (5 bases). V was shortened by 3 bases and J by 8 bases, with 17 bases between the two germline ends. The germline gives CDR1 SNHLY, CDR2 FYNNEI. The CDR3 has 15 amino acids. CDR3 sequence reads: CASSEGQGGWEPQHF. The CDR3 DNA is TGTGCCAGCAGTGAGGGGCAGGGTGGTTGGGAGCCCCAGCATTTT.

The chain carries TRBV19 and TRBJ1-1; TRBD1 is a possible D gene (6 bases). CDR1 and CDR2 from the germline V gene are LNHDA and SQIVND (reference sequence). The CDR3 runs to 16 residues. V lost 1 base to trimming and J lost 1 base, with 13 bases between them. The CDR3 is CASSIGQGIWNTEAFF. The CDR3 DNA reads as TGTGCCAGTAGTATAGGTCAGGGGATTTGGAACACTGAAGCTTTCTTT.

Only one count was recorded for this clonotype. The CDR3 sequence: CSAKPGSYNEQFF. CDR3 nucleotide sequence: TGCAGTGCTAAGCCGGGGTCATACAATGAGCAGTTCTTC. The chain recombines TRBV20-1 with TRBJ2-1; a possible D gene is TRBD2 (5 bases). Trimming pared 4 bases from V and 4 bases from J, leaving 11 bases between. CDR1 and CDR2 from the germline V gene are DFQATT and SNEGSKA (reference sequence). The CDR3 spans 13 residues.

This rearrangement joins TRBV5-1 to TRBJ2-7; D is possibly TRBD1 (5 bases). CDR3 length: 14 amino acids. Germline values: CDR1 SGHRS, CDR2 YFSETQ. Trimming left V 3 bases short and J 2 bases short, with 12 bases between. CDR3 sequence: CASSSGHRTYEQYF. CDR3 in DNA: TGCGCCAGCAGCTCCGGACATCGAACCTACGAGCAGTACTTC.

This rearrangement joins TRBV20-1 to TRBJ2-5; D call uncertain. The germline CDR1 and CDR2 sequences are DFQATT and SNEGSKA (reference sequence). The CDR3 consists of 19 residues. Between the trimmed V and J ends, which lost 3 bases and 2 bases, there was a span of 28 bases. CDR3 DNA sequence: TGCAGTGCTAGTCTTAAGGTGACGGTACACAAGAGTGGGCAAGAGACCCAGTACTTC. This translates into CSASLKVTVHKSGQETQYF.

Only a few counts were recorded for this clonotype. The chain combines TRBV12-3 or TRBV12-4 with TRBJ2-2; TRBD2 aligns across 13 bases. The V segment lost 4 bases and the J segment 8 bases; nucleotides outside the gene matches: 7. The CDR3 covers 16 residues. CDR3 in DNA: TGTGCCAGCAGTTCCGGGACTAGCGGGGAGAGGGGGGAGCTGTTTTTT. Translation: CASSSGTSGERGELFF.

This clonotype was detected only a few times. This chain connects TRBV5-1 to TRBJ2-5, with a weak D call TRBD1 (5 bases). Germline CDR1 SGHRS, CDR2 YFSETQ. V gave up 1 base and J gave up 1 base, with 8 bases separating them. This CDR3 has 14 residues. In DNA form, the CDR3 reads TGCGCCAGCAGCTTGCAGGGTCGCCAAGAGACCCAGTACTTC. Residues: CASSLQGRQETQYF.

This clonotype was recorded many times. The chain uses TRBV25-1 and TRBJ2-6; D is possibly TRBD1 or TRBD2 (5 bases each). Looked up from germline, CDR1 is MGHDK and CDR2 is SYGVNS. The V end was cut by 3 bases, the J end by 4 bases, with 19 bases between. The CDR3 is 18 amino acids. CDR3 in DNA: TGTGCCAGCAGTGATCGGCCCCTCCGGGGCGGAGGGGCCAACGTCCTGACTTTC. As protein: CASSDRPLRGGGANVLTF. Together with reference TRBV25-1 and TRBJ2-6, the CDR3 gives the full variable domain: EADIYQTPRYLVIGTGKKITLECSQTMGHDKMYWYQQDPGMELHLIHYSYGVNSTEKGDLSSESTVSRIRTEHFPLTLESARPSHTSQYLCASSDRPLRGGGANVLTFGAGSRLTVL.

This clonotype was picked up a small number of times. The chain joins TRBV12-3 or TRBV12-4 to TRBJ2-5, with a tentative D call TRBD1 (6 bases). Trimming pared 3 bases from V and 5 bases from J, leaving 13 bases between. The CDR3 runs 14 residues. CDR3 loop: CASSLPRRGETQYF. In nucleotides, the CDR3 is TGTGCCAGCAGTTTGCCCCGTAGGGGGGAGACCCAGTACTTC.

This chain connects TRBV11-2 to TRBJ1-3; 8 positions match TRBD1. V shed 5 bases, J shed 0 bases, and the junction held 9 bases outside the gene matches. The CDR3 runs to 17 residues. The V gene's germline CDR1 is SGHAT and CDR2 FQNNGV. The CDR3: CASSLRDRRSSGNTIYF. For the CDR3, the DNA is TGTGCCAGCAGCCTTCGGGACAGGAGAAGCTCTGGAAACACCATATATTTT.

V gene TRBV30 combines with J gene TRBJ1-5; D not resolved. Germline CDR1 and CDR2: GTSNPN and SVGIG (reference sequence). This CDR3 has 13 amino acids. The V gene lost 2 bases and the J gene lost 6 bases, with 11 bases spanning the gap. This CDR3 is CAWSSTSGQPQHF. CDR3 DNA: TGTGCCTGGAGTTCGACGTCGGGTCAGCCCCAGCATTTT.

This clonotype was seen only a few times. This sequence joins TRBV2 and TRBJ1-2; TRBD1 matches at 7 bases. This CDR3 region has 13 residues. Germline loops: CDR1 SNHLY, CDR2 FYNNEI. J lost 2 bases, V lost 6 bases, and 3 bases had no gene match. CDR3 residues: CASRPGGNYGYTF. DNA of the CDR3: TGTGCCAGCAGGCCAGGGGGAAACTATGGCTACACCTTC. The full variable domain, in which reference TRBV2 and TRBJ1-2 provide the parts outside the CDR3, is EPEVTQTPSHQVTQMGQEVILRCVPISNHLYFYWYRQILGQKVEFLVSFYNNEISEKSEIFDDQFSVERPDGSNFTLKIRSTKLEDSAMYFCASRPGGNYGYTFGSGTRLTVV.

The chain joins TRBV7-9 to TRBJ1-2, with D perhaps matching TRBD1 (5 bases). The germline V gene has CDR1 SEHNR and CDR2 FQNEAQ (reference sequence). CDR3 size: 19 residues. The V end lost 1 base, the J end lost 8 bases, and 29 bases lay between the germline ends. Written as DNA, the CDR3 is TGTGCCAGCAGCTTAGGAGTGTTCCAGGGCCGCTCTCAACTAGAGGGCTACACCTTC. Residues: CASSLGVFQGRSQLEGYTF. The entire variable domain, with the rest obtained from reference TRBV7-9 and TRBJ1-2, is as follows: DTGVSQNPRHKITKRGQNVTFRCDPISEHNRLYWYRQTLGQGPEFLTYFQNEAQLEKSRLLSDRFSAERPKGSFSTLEIQRTEQGDSAMYLCASSLGVFQGRSQLEGYTFGSGTRLTVV.

This clonotype was found a few times. V usage is TRBV5-1 and J usage is TRBJ2-2; D gene unclear. This CDR3 region has 15 residues. CDR1 is SGHRS, CDR2 YFSETQ, per germline. V lost 4 bases and J 1 base, leaving 11 bases between the germline ends. The CDR3 sequence: CASSPDPGNTGELFF. CDR3 coding DNA: TGCGCCAGCAGCCCGGACCCCGGGAACACCGGGGAGCTGTTTTTT.